This T cell receptor beta chain is drawn from a study of identifying expanded T cells in peripheral blood. Assay used: immunoSEQ multiplex PCR; TCRdb lists only in-frame clones, some missing. The repertoire holds about 58,000 clones, with about 83% as singletons. CDR1 MNHEY and CDR2 SVGAGI come from the germline V gene. The CDR3 runs to 14 residues. Trimming took 0 bases from V and 8 from J, leaving 11 bases between them. The sequenced material came from blood. The receptor was isolated from a person between 18 and 69 years old in good health. The chain joins TRBV6-5 to TRBJ2-1; D unresolved. The CDR3 spells CASSYSILRHEQFF. DNA of the CDR3: TGTGCCAGCAGTTACTCGATCCTGAGACATGAGCAGTTCTTC.